One and the same sample provided the 30 T cell receptor beta chains below, sequenced in a study of CD8 T cells in Susac syndrome. RNA amounts of about 0.5 to 1 ug underwent reverse transcription with random hexamers. TCRdb re-analysed the immunoSEQ multiplex PCR reads in MiXCR, keeping a single row per CDR3 protein. The table lists about 130,000 distinct CDR3 sequences, around 94% of them singletons, with roughly 0.08% in the top ten. The sequenced sample consisted of CD4+ T cells from PBMCs. The receptors derive from a human donor in good health.

The chain joins TRBV2 to TRBJ2-1; TRBD2 matches at 9 bases. The CDR3 length is 14 residues. Germline lookup yields CDR1 SNHLY and CDR2 FYNNEI. Trimming at V came to 2 bases and at J to 8 bases, leaving 4 bases not matched to a gene. The CDR3 reads CASSELAGLDEQFF. For the CDR3, the DNA is TGTGCCAGCAGTGAACTAGCGGGACTGGATGAGCAGTTCTTC.

V is TRBV30 and J is TRBJ1-2; 9 bases agree with TRBD1. The CDR3 has 13 residues. Germline CDR1 GTSNPN, CDR2 SVGIG (reference sequence). V gave up 3 bases and J gave up 7 bases; unmatched junction bases: 6. DNA of the CDR3: TGTGCCTGGAGCATACAGGGGGCGGGTGGCTACACCTTC. Translation gives CAWSIQGAGGYTF. The full variable domain, rest sourced from reference TRBV30 and TRBJ1-2, is SQTIHQWPATLVQPVGSPLSLECTVEGTSNPNLYWYRQAAGRGLQLLFYSVGIGQISSEVPQNLSASRPQDRQFILSSKKLLLSDSGFYLCAWSIQGAGGYTFGSGTRLTVV.

This clonotype is a singleton in its sample. The genes are TRBV3-1 and TRBJ2-6; no clear D. Per the germline V gene, CDR1 is LGHDT and CDR2 is YNNKEL (reference sequence). This CDR3 contains 14 residues. V was pared by 4 bases and J by 1 base, with 5 bases between. The CDR3 here is CASSLPSGANVLTF. The CDR3 nucleotides are TGTGCCAGCAGCCTTCCGTCTGGGGCCAACGTCCTGACTTTC. Filled out from reference TRBV3-1 and TRBJ2-6, the complete variable domain reads DTAVSQTPKYLVTQMGNDKSIKCEQNLGHDTMYWYKQDSKKFLKIMFSYNNKELIINETVPNRFSPKSPDKAHLNLHINSLELGDSAVYFCASSLPSGANVLTFGAGSRLTVL.

This clonotype was seen once. This chain joins TRBV5-1 and TRBJ1-2, with D perhaps TRBD1 (6 bases). The CDR3 runs to 14 residues. V was cut by 0 bases and J by 2 bases, with 8 bases left in between. Germline CDR1 and CDR2: SGHRS and YFSETQ. The CDR3 nucleotides read TGCGCCAGCAGCTTGGAGGGGGGAAACTATGGCTACACCTTC. Protein sequence: CASSLEGGNYGYTF. The full variable domain, its missing parts supplied by reference TRBV5-1 and TRBJ1-2, is KAGVTQTPRYLIKTRGQQVTLSCSPISGHRSVSWYQQTPGQGLQFLFEYFSETQRNKGNFPGRFSGRQFSNSRSEMNVSTLELGDSALYLCASSLEGGNYGYTFGSGTRLTVV.

The CDR3 nucleotides are TGCAGTGCTAGAGAAGTGCTCGAGCAGTACTTC. It translates to CSAREVLEQYF. The chain combines TRBV20-1 with TRBJ2-7; the D is unclear. CDR1 DFQATT and CDR2 SNEGSKA come from the germline V gene (reference sequence). This CDR3 is built from 11 residues. V lost 0 bases and J 6 bases, leaving 6 bases between the germline ends.

The rearrangement links TRBV5-1 to TRBJ2-2, with TRBD1 matching over 7 bases. CDR1 SGHRS and CDR2 YFSETQ come from the germline V gene. The CDR3 has 15 amino acids. The V and J ends lost 1 base and 4 bases, in that order; junction bases with no gene match: 4. The CDR3 reads CASSLTTGSTGELFF. The CDR3 DNA reads as TGCGCCAGCAGCTTGACGACAGGGTCCACCGGGGAGCTGTTTTTT.

The chain recombines TRBV19 with TRBJ2-5; D is possibly TRBD1 (6 bases). Trimming took 9 bases from V and 2 from J, leaving 13 bases between them. CDR3 length: 13 amino acids. From germline, CDR1 is LNHDA and CDR2 SQIVND (reference sequence). Here the CDR3 reads CASGVQGQETQYF. CDR3 sequence (DNA): TGTGCCAGCGGCGTCCAGGGGCAAGAGACCCAGTACTTC.

The table lists this clonotype with a count of one. V is TRBV30 and J is TRBJ1-2; D ambiguous. Trimming removed 2 bases from V and 1 base from J, with 11 bases in between. The CDR3 is 14 residues long. Germline values: CDR1 GTSNPN, CDR2 SVGIG (reference sequence). The CDR3 here is CAWSQGFLNYGYTF. CDR3 DNA sequence: TGTGCCTGGAGTCAAGGATTTCTTAACTATGGCTACACCTTC.

V and J are TRBV30 and TRBJ1-5; 7 nucleotides align to TRBD1. From germline, CDR1 is GTSNPN and CDR2 SVGIG (reference sequence). The CDR3 has 14 amino acids. J lost 7 bases, V lost 1 base, and 7 bases had no gene match. The DNA for the CDR3 is TGTGCCTGGAGTGCCACAGGGGTGGTCCAGCCCCAGCATTTT. It is translated as CAWSATGVVQPQHF.

This sequence joins TRBV20-1 and TRBJ2-3, with D hard to call. Germline-derived CDR1 and CDR2 are DFQATT and SNEGSKA (reference sequence). V was shortened by 4 bases and J by 10 bases, with 12 bases between the two germline ends. The CDR3 is 11 amino acids. The CDR3 nucleotides read TGCAGTGCTACAGGACGCACGGCGCAGTATTTT. Translating gives CSATGRTAQYF.

This rearrangement joins TRBV29-1 to TRBJ2-7; no definite D call. The CDR3 contains 11 residues. Trimming stripped 6 bases from V and 2 bases from J, with 8 bases between. Germline lookup yields CDR1 SQVTM and CDR2 ANQGSEA. The CDR3 here is CSVSLTYEQYF. The CDR3 region has the DNA TGCAGCGTGTCCCTCACCTACGAGCAGTACTTC.

This clonotype has just a few counts. V is TRBV20-1 and J is TRBJ2-7; maybe TRBD2 (6 bases). Germline CDR1 and CDR2: DFQATT and SNEGSKA (reference sequence). The CDR3 consists of 13 residues. V shed 5 bases and J shed 6 bases, with 17 bases lying between them. The CDR3 here is CSARRRLGAEQYF. The CDR3 DNA sequence: TGCAGTGCTCGACGAAGACTAGGAGCCGAGCAGTACTTC.

The rearrangement uses TRBV7-2 and TRBJ2-5; D might be TRBD1 (6 bases). Trimming took off 5 bases at V and 3 bases at J, with 10 bases between the two ends. CDR1 SGHTA and CDR2 FQGNSA come from the germline V gene. The CDR3 length is 13 residues. Here the CDR3 DNA reads TGTGCCAGCAGCAAATACAGGGAAGAGACCCAGTACTTC. It is translated as CASSKYREETQYF.

V usage is TRBV20-1 and J usage is TRBJ1-4; D call uncertain. V lost 0 bases to trimming and J lost 3 bases, with 8 bases between them. CDR1 DFQATT and CDR2 SNEGSKA come from the germline V gene (reference sequence). CDR3 length equals 14 residues. CDR3 amino acids: CSARDRGSNEKLFF. Here the CDR3 DNA reads TGCAGTGCTAGAGATCGGGGTTCTAATGAAAAACTGTTTTTT.

CDR3 region: CASGLVPSGNTGELFF. The CDR3 coding sequence is TGTGCTAGTGGTTTGGTACCTTCGGGGAACACCGGGGAGCTGTTTTTT. The gene calls are TRBV12-5 and TRBJ2-2; D ambiguous. The V end was cut by 0 bases, the J end by 1 base, with 9 bases between. CDR1 is LGHNT, CDR2 FRNRAP, per germline. The CDR3 is 16 amino acids. Looking up the rest from reference TRBV12-5 and TRBJ2-2 gives the full variable domain: DARVTQTPRHKVTEMGQEVTMRCQPILGHNTVFWYRQTMMQGLELLAYFRNRAPLDDSGMPKDRFSAEMPDATLATLKIQPSEPRDSAVYFCASGLVPSGNTGELFFGEGSRLTVL.

This sequence joins TRBV29-1 and TRBJ1-3; D call uncertain. This CDR3 region has 13 residues. V was shortened by 4 bases and J by 8 bases, with 15 bases between the two germline ends. Germline CDR1 SQVTM, CDR2 ANQGSEA. This CDR3 reads CSVVVKGMDTIYF. The CDR3, as DNA: TGCAGCGTTGTAGTTAAAGGAATGGACACCATATATTTT. The full variable domain, with the rest looked up from reference TRBV29-1 and TRBJ1-3, is SAVISQKPSRDICQRGTSLTIQCQVDSQVTMMFWYRQQPGQSLTLIATANQGSEATYESGFVIDKFPISRPNLTFSTLTVSNMSPEDSSIYLCSVVVKGMDTIYFGEGSWLTVV.

V usage is TRBV6-1 and J usage is TRBJ1-2; no definite D call. V was pared by 7 bases and J by 3 bases, with 15 bases between. The CDR3 runs to 14 residues. Germline V gene sequence: CDR1 MNHNS, CDR2 SASEGT. The CDR3 coding sequence is TGTGCCAGCATGGAGGCCTATGGAGACTATGGCTACACCTTC. This encodes CASMEAYGDYGYTF.

The J gene is TRBJ1-5, the V gene TRBV6-1; the D gene is possibly TRBD1 (5 bases). CDR3 length equals 14 residues. Trimming pared 1 base from V and 10 bases from J, leaving 14 bases between. Germline V gives CDR1 MNHNS, CDR2 SASEGT. The CDR3 DNA is TGTGCCAGCAGTGAAGATTCGCAGTGGGACCCCCAGCATTTT. It codes for CASSEDSQWDPQHF.

V and J are TRBV29-1 and TRBJ1-5, with D possibly being TRBD1 (6 bases). The CDR3 is made up of 14 amino acids. Germline V gene lookup returns CDR1 SQVTM and CDR2 ANQGSEA. The ends were cut back, 3 bases at V and 3 bases at J, with 12 bases in the middle. The DNA for the CDR3 is TGCAGCGTTGATGCAGGGGATCCCAATCAGCCCCAGCATTTT. Protein: CSVDAGDPNQPQHF.

The chain couples TRBV12-3 or TRBV12-4 to TRBJ2-2; D could derive from TRBD1 or TRBD2 (5 bases each). Trimming cost V 6 bases and J 6 bases, with 14 bases left between them. The CDR3 length is 14 residues. The chain's CDR3 is CASRPGTVAGELFF. CDR3 bases: TGTGCCAGCAGACCCGGGACGGTTGCCGGGGAGCTGTTTTTT.

This clonotype was seen once. This rearrangement joins TRBV15 to TRBJ2-1; D is undetermined. Trimming removed 4 bases from V and 8 bases from J, with 15 bases in between. The V gene's germline CDR1 is LNHNV and CDR2 YYDKDF (reference sequence). This CDR3 comprises 14 residues. CDR3 DNA sequence: TGTGCCACCAGCAAAGAGAGACAATCGGATGAGCAGTTCTTC. Translated, it gives CATSKERQSDEQFF.

V and J are TRBV11-2 and TRBJ2-7; 8 bases fit TRBD2. V lost 5 bases, J lost 1 base, and 10 bases stayed unmatched. Germline V gives CDR1 SGHAT, CDR2 FQNNGV. The CDR3 length is 16 residues. CDR3 bases: TGTGCCAGCAGCGTTGGGACTAGTCTATTTTCCTACGAGCAGTACTTC. This gives the protein CASSVGTSLFSYEQYF.

The gene calls are TRBV5-1 and TRBJ1-1, with unresolved D. This CDR3 comprises 14 residues. The V end was cut by 0 bases, the J end by 5 bases, with 11 bases between. Looked up from germline, CDR1 is SGHRS and CDR2 is YFSETQ. Here the CDR3 reads CASSLGQLYTEAFF. CDR3 DNA sequence: TGCGCCAGCAGCTTGGGTCAGCTCTATACTGAAGCTTTCTTT.

The chain is built from TRBV7-8 and TRBJ2-6; tentatively, D is TRBD1 (6 bases). The germline V gene encodes CDR1 SGHVS and CDR2 FQNEAQ. This CDR3 contains 18 residues. Trimming took off 2 bases at V and 1 base at J, with 15 bases between the two ends. In nucleotides, the CDR3 is TGTGCCAGCAGCTTACCCCGGACAGCACCATCTGGGGCCAACGTCCTGACTTTC. It encodes CASSLPRTAPSGANVLTF.

This rearrangement joins TRBV20-1 to TRBJ2-1; TRBD1 matches 8 bases. Losses at the gene ends were 6 bases for V and 7 bases for J; bases not matched to a gene: 8. Germline lookup yields CDR1 DFQATT and CDR2 SNEGSKA (reference sequence). The CDR3 loop spans 13 amino acids. The DNA of the CDR3 is TGCAGTGCCAGGGGGCAGGGGGTTAATGAGCAGTTCTTC. Residues: CSARGQGVNEQFF.

This clonotype was found once. V is TRBV15 and J is TRBJ1-2; TRBD1 agrees at 7 bases. V was clipped by 1 base and J by 3 bases; unmatched bases: 11. The CDR3 loop spans 17 amino acids. Germline lookup yields CDR1 LNHNV and CDR2 YYDKDF (reference sequence). CDR3 sequence reads: CATSRAKQGSVHYGYTF. The CDR3 DNA reads as TGTGCCACCAGCAGAGCGAAACAGGGGTCTGTTCACTATGGCTACACCTTC.

The chain is built from TRBV5-4 and TRBJ1-4; D not resolved. Trimming shortened V by 1 base and J by 8 bases, and 9 bases separated the two germline ends. The CDR3 consists of 13 residues. Per the germline V gene, CDR1 is SGHNT and CDR2 is YYREEE (reference sequence). The DNA for the CDR3 is TGTGCCAGCAGCTTGAAGGTAGAGGAAAAACTGTTTTTT. This sequence encodes CASSLKVEEKLFF.

This clonotype has just one count. The J gene is TRBJ2-1, the V gene TRBV18; D might be TRBD2 (6 bases). Germline CDR1 reads KGHSH; CDR2 reads LQKENI. This CDR3 is 17 amino acids long. Trimming left V 0 bases short and J 4 bases short, with 16 bases between. The CDR3: CASSPPRIADLYNEQFF. For the CDR3, the DNA is TGTGCCAGCTCACCACCGCGAATAGCGGATCTTTACAATGAGCAGTTCTTC.

This CDR3 reads CAISAGPFDQPQHF. CDR3 DNA sequence: TGTGCCATCAGTGCGGGCCCTTTTGATCAGCCCCAGCATTTT. J is TRBJ1-5 and V is TRBV10-3; D gene ambiguous. The V and J ends lost 4 bases and 5 bases respectively, with 12 bases between them. This CDR3 contains 14 residues. Germline CDR1 ENHRY, CDR2 SYGVKD.

The gene calls are TRBV5-4 and TRBJ1-1; D is perhaps TRBD1 (5 bases). Trimming pared 2 bases from V and 5 bases from J, leaving 16 bases between. The CDR3 spans 15 residues. Germline CDR1 and CDR2: SGHNT and YYREEE (reference sequence). CDR3 residues: CASSLVTGGRTEAFF. The CDR3 region has the DNA TGTGCCAGCAGCTTAGTAACTGGGGGAAGGACTGAAGCTTTCTTT. The full variable domain, rest sourced from reference TRBV5-4 and TRBJ1-1, is ETGVTQSPTHLIKTRGQQVTLRCSSQSGHNTVSWYQQALGQGPQFIFQYYREEENGRGNFPPRFSGLQFPNYSSELNVNALELDDSALYLCASSLVTGGRTEAFFGQGTRLTVV.